The rows below give T cell receptor beta chains drawn from one sample of a study of OX40 agonist ivuxolimab in advanced cancers. Method: immunoSEQ multiplex PCR; TCRdb's copy keeps in-frame clones and lacks some. The data hold tens of thousands of clones, with around nine tenths observed a single time. Here the sequenced sample was CD4+ or CD8+ T cells sorted from blood, taken in a trial of the OX40 agonist ivuxolimab. The receptor source for this set is an adult with an advanced solid tumor such as melanoma, head and neck, liver or kidney cancer. CDR3s include the opening cysteine and the closing phenylalanine or tryptophan. The D gene is left open where the match is weak. Rows may omit the clone size; those that give it use once, few, many or a size class.

J gene: TRBJ2-1
D gene: TRBD2
V gene: TRBV14
clone size: NA
CDR3 protein: CASSQRSSGRGYNEQFF
CDR3 DNA: TGTGCCAGCAGCCAAAGATCTAGCGGGAGGGGTTACAATGAGCAGTTCTTC

J gene: TRBJ2-7
D gene: TRBD2
V gene: TRBV5-5
clone size: once
CDR3 protein: CASSLVGGGPSYEQYF
CDR3 DNA: TGTGCCAGCAGCTTGGTCGGGGGAGGGCCCTCCTACGAGCAGTACTTC

J gene: TRBJ1-2
D gene: NA
V gene: TRBV5-1
clone size: NA
CDR3 protein: CASSPLGHYLYGYTF
CDR3 DNA: TGCGCCAGCAGCCCCCTAGGGCACTACCTCTATGGCTACACCTTC

J gene: TRBJ2-1
D gene: TRBD1
V gene: TRBV12-5
clone size: NA
CDR3 protein: CASRGLETASYNEQFF
CDR3 DNA: TGTGCTAGTAGGGGGCTGGAAACCGCGTCCTACAATGAGCAGTTCTTC

J gene: TRBJ2-3
D gene: NA
V gene: TRBV11-3
clone size: NA
CDR3 protein: CASSLARITDTQYF
CDR3 DNA: TGTGCCAGCAGCTTAGCCAGAATCACAGATACGCAGTATTTT

J gene: TRBJ2-5
D gene: NA
V gene: TRBV9
clone size: NA
CDR3 protein: CASSVGGEETQYF
CDR3 DNA: TGTGCCAGCAGCGTCGGGGGCGAAGAGACCCAGTACTTC

J gene: TRBJ1-1
D gene: NA
V gene: TRBV10-2
clone size: NA
CDR3 protein: CASSGLDGGTEAFF
CDR3 DNA: TGCGCCAGCAGTGGTTTGGACGGAGGGACTGAAGCTTTCTTT

J gene: TRBJ1-5
D gene: NA
V gene: TRBV7-2
clone size: NA
CDR3 protein: CASSLPGTTVQPQHF
CDR3 DNA: TGTGCCAGCAGCTTACCTGGGACAACTGTTCAGCCCCAGCATTTT

J gene: TRBJ2-3
D gene: NA
V gene: TRBV23-1
clone size: once
CDR3 protein: CASSRPPPHTQYF
CDR3 DNA: TGCGCCAGCAGTCGCCCACCCCCCCATACGCAGTATTTT

J gene: TRBJ2-3
D gene: NA
V gene: TRBV18
clone size: NA
CDR3 protein: CASSIRVTGDLTDTQYF
CDR3 DNA: TGTGCCAGCTCAATTCGTGTGACGGGGGATCTCACAGATACGCAGTATTTT

J gene: TRBJ1-2
D gene: TRBD1
V gene: TRBV6-5
clone size: NA
CDR3 protein: CASSYSRTGGGGYTF
CDR3 DNA: TGTGCCAGCAGTTACTCACGGACAGGGGGCGGTGGCTACACCTTC

J gene: TRBJ1-4
D gene: TRBD1
V gene: TRBV19
clone size: NA
CDR3 protein: CASRGQGANEKLFF
CDR3 DNA: TGTGCCAGTAGGGGACAGGGCGCTAATGAAAAACTGTTTTTT

J gene: TRBJ1-1
D gene: TRBD1
V gene: TRBV2
clone size: NA
CDR3 protein: CASSGQGANTEAFF
CDR3 DNA: TGTGCCAGCAGTGGACAGGGGGCGAACACTGAAGCTTTCTTT

J gene: TRBJ2-1
D gene: NA
V gene: TRBV11-3
clone size: NA
CDR3 protein: CASSLAGYNEQFF
CDR3 DNA: TGTGCCAGCAGCTTAGCCGGGTACAATGAGCAGTTCTTC

J gene: TRBJ2-3
D gene: TRBD2
V gene: TRBV7-9
clone size: NA
CDR3 protein: CASSSAVAGTTDTQYF
CDR3 DNA: TGTGCCAGCAGCTCGGCCGTAGCGGGGACCACAGATACGCAGTATTTT

J gene: TRBJ1-1
D gene: NA
V gene: TRBV29-1
clone size: NA
CDR3 protein: CSVPGQLNTEAFF
CDR3 DNA: TGCAGCGTACCTGGACAGCTGAACACTGAAGCTTTCTTT

J gene: TRBJ1-4
D gene: NA
V gene: TRBV27
clone size: NA
CDR3 protein: CASSLGSGQGNEKLFF
CDR3 DNA: TGTGCCAGCAGTTTAGGGTCCGGACAAGGAAATGAAAAACTGTTTTTT

J gene: TRBJ2-2
D gene: TRBD2
V gene: TRBV7-2
clone size: once
CDR3 protein: CASSAISGGNTGELFF
CDR3 DNA: TGTGCCAGCAGCGCAATTAGCGGGGGAAACACCGGGGAGCTGTTTTTT

J gene: TRBJ1-4
D gene: TRBD1
V gene: TRBV2
clone size: NA
CDR3 protein: CASILDRGLSKLFF
CDR3 DNA: TGTGCCAGCATTCTGGACAGGGGGCTGTCAAAACTGTTTTTT

J gene: TRBJ2-7
D gene: TRBD2
V gene: TRBV28
clone size: NA
CDR3 protein: CASSRRRETSGYEQYF
CDR3 DNA: TGTGCCAGCAGCCGAAGACGCGAGACTAGCGGCTACGAGCAGTACTTC